This T cell receptor beta chain is from a study of T cell repertoires in cytomegalovirus infection. Across the whole study: Selected CMV epitopes included recently identified HLA-C-restricted ones as well as well-studied HLA-B-restricted ones. An indication of both CMV infection and matching HLA type came from public TCR beta signatures.

This CDR3 has 15 amino acids. With 5 bases removed from V and 0 bases from J, the gap between germline ends came to 11 bases. CDR1 and CDR2 (germline): SGHTA, FQGNSA. Via MiXCR, TCRdb re-called the reads, giving one row per CDR3 protein. The sample lists around 430,000 distinct CDR3 sequences, roughly 46% seen once, with 43% in the top ten. This clonotype was seen a handful of times. Its antigen is unidentified. The study's findings and limits: Dominant in the ex vivo response were TCR beta clonotypes restricted by HLA-C and specific for CMV.

V is TRBV7-2 and J is TRBJ1-3; D ambiguous. Material: cultured PBMCs, obtained from culture after CMV antigen stimulation. The origin of this receptor is a human donor in good health (CMV status not recorded). Some clones in this sample may be carry-over from other donors' samples. Written as DNA, the CDR3 is TGTGCCAGCAGCCCCAACTACAACTCTGGAAACACCATATATTTT. Protein product: CASSPNYNSGNTIYF.